This is a list of T cell receptor beta chains from one sample in a study of cytomegalovirus exposure and HLA in healthy donors. The table came from immunoSEQ multiplex PCR; TCRdb's copy has only in-frame clones and leaves some out. The sample has more than 250,000 clones, 90% seen once. The sample consisted of PBMCs. These receptors all stem from a young woman in good health and CMV-seronegative. CDR3s include the opening cysteine and the closing phenylalanine or tryptophan. A D gene is named only where the DNA matches it firmly. Expanded clones get a size class; other rows say once, few or many, or leave the size out.

TRBJ1-1	-	-	TRBV28	TGTGTCTCAACCCAGGCAGGGTCGAACACTGAAGCTTTCTTT	CVSTQAGSNTEAFF
TRBJ2-3	-	-	TRBV9	TGTGCCAGCAGCGTAGGTAGGTCGGCAGATACGCAGTATTTT	CASSVGRSADTQYF
TRBJ1-1	-	-	TRBV13	TGTGCCAGCAGCGCGGGGCGGGGGACTGAAGCTTTCTTT	CASSAGRGTEAFF
TRBJ2-1	-	once	TRBV28	TGTGCCAGCGTATACTCGTTAGAGAATGAGCAGTTCTTC	CASVYSLENEQFF
TRBJ2-1	-	-	TRBV28	TGTGCCAGCAGATTCATGGGCAGGGTGGATGAGCAGTTCTTC	CASRFMGRVDEQFF
TRBJ2-6	-	-	TRBV28	TGTGCCAGCAGTTTCAGGGTCTCTGGGGCCAACGTCCTGACTTTC	CASSFRVSGANVLTF
TRBJ2-7	-	-	TRBV7-6	TGTGCCAGCAGCTTAGTGCCCGGAGAAAGCTCCTACGAGCAGTACTTC	CASSLVPGESSYEQYF
TRBJ2-1	TRBD2	-	TRBV27	TGTGCCAGCAGTCCAACTAGCGGGCGTTACAATGAGCAGTTCTTC	CASSPTSGRYNEQFF
TRBJ2-2	TRBD2	-	TRBV7-9	TGTGCCAGCAGCCTGGGGGTAGCGGGAGGAAGGAACACCGGGGAGCTGTTTTTT	CASSLGVAGGRNTGELFF
TRBJ1-4	TRBD1	-	TRBV4-1	TGCGCCAGCAGCCAAGGTCCAACAGGGGGTGAAAAACTGTTTTTT	CASSQGPTGGEKLFF
TRBJ2-7	TRBD2	-	TRBV5-6	TGTGCCAGCAGCGACACTAGCGGGAGCGGGTTTTACGAGCAGTACTTC	CASSDTSGSGFYEQYF
TRBJ2-5	TRBD2	-	TRBV7-2	TGTGCCAGCAGCTTAGGGACTAGCGGGATTGCGGAGACCCAGTACTTC	CASSLGTSGIAETQYF
TRBJ2-7	-	few	TRBV28	TGTGCCAGCAGTTCCGTGCTCTACGAGCAGTACTTC	CASSSVLYEQYF
TRBJ2-7	-	few	TRBV2	TGTGCCAGCAGTGAGGTGGAGGGCTGGGAGCAGTACTTC	CASSEVEGWEQYF
TRBJ2-3	-	-	TRBV27	TGTGCCAGCAGTGGCCTGTCAACAGATACGCAGTATTTT	CASSGLSTDTQYF
TRBJ2-7	-	-	TRBV6-1	TGTGCCCTGGGCCGCTCCTACGAGCAGTACTTC	CALGRSYEQYF
TRBJ2-7	-	-	TRBV25-1	TGTGCCAGCAGTGAAGTAAGTACAGGCTCCTACGAGCAGTACTTC	CASSEVSTGSYEQYF
TRBJ1-4	TRBD1	-	TRBV5-1	TGCGCCAGCAGCTTGGCCGATGGGAATGGGGCAGACAGGGTTGGCGAAAAACTGTTTTTT	CASSLADGNGADRVGEKLFF
TRBJ2-1	-	-	TRBV9	TGTGCCAGCAGCGGACAGGGAGGGAATGAGCAGTTCTTC	CASSGQGGNEQFF
TRBJ1-2	-	-	TRBV4-2	TGTGCCAGCAGCCAAGAAGACAGTGACTATGGCTACACCTTC	CASSQEDSDYGYTF
TRBJ2-3	-	-	TRBV20-1	TGCAGTGCTATAAATGGGGATACGCAGTATTTT	CSAINGDTQYF
TRBJ2-1	-	-	TRBV5-1	TGCGCCAGCAGCTCACAAGTGGCATCTCGCCGCCTAGAAGAGCAGTTCTTC	CASSSQVASRRLEEQFF